This T cell receptor (beta chain) is drawn from a study of T cells in Graves' hyperthyroidism and ophthalmopathy. The TCR beta CDR3 regions underwent amplification using RNA transcripts as the source. TCR CDR3 regions were first amplified by RT-PCR with HTBI primers. TCRdb called the multiplex PCR reads again in MiXCR, with one record for every CDR3 protein. The repertoire holds hundreds of thousands of distinct CDR3 sequences, with 20% as singletons. CDR3 size: 13 residues. Germline-derived CDR1 and CDR2 are MGHDK and SYGVNS. Deletions cut 6 bases from V and 7 bases from J, with 12 bases between. The rearrangement links TRBV25-1 to TRBJ1-4; D remains ambiguous. This clonotype was obtained from a man under 40 with Graves' ophthalmopathy. What was sequenced was blood. The CDR3 region is CASRSRGAEKLFF. For the CDR3, the DNA is TGTGCCAGCAGGTCAAGAGGAGCTGAAAAACTGTTTTTT.